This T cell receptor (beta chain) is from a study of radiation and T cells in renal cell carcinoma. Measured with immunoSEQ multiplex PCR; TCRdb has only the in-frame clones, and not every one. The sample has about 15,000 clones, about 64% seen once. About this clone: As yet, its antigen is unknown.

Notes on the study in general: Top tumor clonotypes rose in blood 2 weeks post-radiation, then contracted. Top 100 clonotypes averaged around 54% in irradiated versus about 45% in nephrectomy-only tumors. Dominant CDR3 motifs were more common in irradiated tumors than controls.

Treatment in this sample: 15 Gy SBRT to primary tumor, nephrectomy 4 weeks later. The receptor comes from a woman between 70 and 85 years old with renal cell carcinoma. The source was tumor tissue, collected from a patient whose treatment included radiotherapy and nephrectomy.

Here the CDR3 reads CASSGNRWDGYTF. The CDR3 nucleotides are TGTGCCAGCAGCGGAAACAGGTGGGATGGCTACACCTTC. The chain couples TRBV9 to TRBJ1-2; D might be TRBD1 (5 bases). V lost 3 bases to trimming and J lost 6 bases, with 12 bases between them. The length of the CDR3 is 13 residues. Germline lookup yields CDR1 SGDLS and CDR2 YYNGEE. The entire variable domain, with the rest obtained from reference TRBV9 and TRBJ1-2, is as follows: DSGVTQTPKHLITATGQRVTLRCSPRSGDLSVYWYQQSLDQGLQFLIQYYNGEERAKGNILERFSAQQFPDLHSELNLSSLELGDSALYFCASSGNRWDGYTFGSGTRLTVV.